This T cell receptor (beta chain) was identified during a study of shared T cell receptors in the human thymus. Measured with immunoSEQ multiplex PCR; TCRdb has only the in-frame clones, and not every one. The sample consists of almost 550,000 clones, roughly 74% of them appearing once. Germline assignment: CDR1 KGHSY and CDR2 FQNENV. The V segment lost 2 bases and the J segment 2 bases; nucleotides outside the gene matches: 1. The CDR3 consists of 15 residues. This clone turned up a few times. The same specimen was also included in a second study, on human thymus T cells.

The sequence came from a boy under two years old with a congenital heart defect. Source material: thymocytes. The rearrangement joins TRBV16 to TRBJ1-3; 9 bases are shared with TRBD1. For the CDR3, the DNA is TGTGCCAGCAGCCAAGGGGACAGGGCTGGAAACACCATATATTTT. Its translation: CASSQGDRAGNTIYF.